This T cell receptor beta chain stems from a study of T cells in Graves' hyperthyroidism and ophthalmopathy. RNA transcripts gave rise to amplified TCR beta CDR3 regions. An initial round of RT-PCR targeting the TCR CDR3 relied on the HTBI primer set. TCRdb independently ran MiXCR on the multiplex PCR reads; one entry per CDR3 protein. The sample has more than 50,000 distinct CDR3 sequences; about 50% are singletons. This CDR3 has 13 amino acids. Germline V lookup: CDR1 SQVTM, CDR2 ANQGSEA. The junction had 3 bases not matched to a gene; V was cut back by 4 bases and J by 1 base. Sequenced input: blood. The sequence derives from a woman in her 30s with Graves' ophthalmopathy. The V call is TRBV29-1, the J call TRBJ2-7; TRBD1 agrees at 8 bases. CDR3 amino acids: CSVAGTGSYEQYF. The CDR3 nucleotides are TGCAGCGTTGCCGGGACAGGATCCTACGAGCAGTACTTC.